The present TCR beta chain was sequenced within a study of neurological immune-mediated disorders. Study findings and constraints: Expanded clones shared no identical CDR3 amino acid sequences across subjects, which suggested private TCR-beta repertoires in all groups.

The cDNA was generated through 5'RACE incorporating 10-nucleotide random UMIs. Whenever a sequencing run was performed, it yielded over 160 million TCR-beta sequences from 15-18 subjects. One entry per CDR3 protein, called by TCRdb with MiXCR from the 5' RACE reads. The data hold 14,000 or so distinct CDR3 sequences, with about 13% observed a single time. As to this clonotype: Its target is not known. A read error may be the cause here, since a much bigger clone is one base away.

V gave up 2 bases and J gave up 7 bases; unmatched junction bases: 13. CDR3 length: 16 amino acids. CDR1 PRHDT and CDR2 FYEKMQ come from the germline V gene (reference sequence). Sorted libraries drew on about a million CD4+ or CD8+ T cells. V gene TRBV13 combines with J gene TRBJ2-5, with 7 bases identical to TRBD1. The sequence was collected from a female donor with HTLV-1-associated myelopathy (HAM/TSP). The specimen was CD8+ T cells from blood. CDR3 sequence reads: CASSLRGTASWLTQYF. The CDR3 DNA sequence: TGTGCCAGCAGCTTAAGAGGGACAGCGTCGTGGCTGACCCAGTACTTC.